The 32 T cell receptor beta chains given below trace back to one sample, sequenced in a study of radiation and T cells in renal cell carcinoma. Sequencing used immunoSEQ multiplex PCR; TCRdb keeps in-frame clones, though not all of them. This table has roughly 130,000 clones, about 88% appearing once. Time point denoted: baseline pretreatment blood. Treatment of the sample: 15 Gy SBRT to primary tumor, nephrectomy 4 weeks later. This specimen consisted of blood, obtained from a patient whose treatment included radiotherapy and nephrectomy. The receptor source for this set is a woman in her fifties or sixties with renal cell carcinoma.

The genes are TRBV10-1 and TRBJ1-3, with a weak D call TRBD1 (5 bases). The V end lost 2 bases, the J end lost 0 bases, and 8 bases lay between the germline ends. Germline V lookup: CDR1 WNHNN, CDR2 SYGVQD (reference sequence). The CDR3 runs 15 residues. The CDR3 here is CASSEDSFSGNTIYF. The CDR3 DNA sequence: TGCGCCAGCAGTGAGGACAGTTTCTCTGGAAACACCATATATTTT.

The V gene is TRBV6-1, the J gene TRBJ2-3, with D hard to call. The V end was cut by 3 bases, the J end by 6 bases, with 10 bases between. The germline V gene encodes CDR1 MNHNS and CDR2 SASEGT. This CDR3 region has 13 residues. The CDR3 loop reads CASSDLIIDTQYF. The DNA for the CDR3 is TGTGCCAGCAGTGATCTTATCATCGATACGCAGTATTTT.

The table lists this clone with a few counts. The CDR3 region is CASSINPGRGDHQPQHF. CDR3 nucleotides: TGTGCCAGTAGTATAAACCCGGGACGGGGGGATCATCAGCCCCAGCATTTT. V is TRBV19 and J is TRBJ1-5; maybe TRBD1 (5 bases). Germline CDR1 LNHDA, CDR2 SQIVND (reference sequence). The CDR3 has 17 amino acids. V gave up 2 bases and J gave up 5 bases, with 19 bases separating them. The complete variable domain, with remaining parts taken from reference TRBV19 and TRBJ1-5, reads DGGITQSPKYLFRKEGQNVTLSCEQNLNHDAMYWYRQDPGQGLRLIYYSQIVNDFQKGDIAEGYSVSREKKESFPLTVTSAQKNPTAFYLCASSINPGRGDHQPQHFGDGTRLSIL.

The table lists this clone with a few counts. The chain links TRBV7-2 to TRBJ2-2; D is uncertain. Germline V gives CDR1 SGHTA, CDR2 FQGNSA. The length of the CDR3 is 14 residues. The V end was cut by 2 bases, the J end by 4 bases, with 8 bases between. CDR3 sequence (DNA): TGTGCCAGCAGCTTATTCGACGGCACCGGGGAGCTGTTTTTT. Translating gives CASSLFDGTGELFF.

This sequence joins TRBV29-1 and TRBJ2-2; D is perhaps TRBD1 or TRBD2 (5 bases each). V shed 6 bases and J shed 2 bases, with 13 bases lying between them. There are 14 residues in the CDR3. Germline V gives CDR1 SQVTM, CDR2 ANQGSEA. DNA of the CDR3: TGCAGCGTATCCGGGACCGGAAACACCGGGGAGCTGTTTTTT. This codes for CSVSGTGNTGELFF.

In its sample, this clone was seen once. CDR3 loop: CANGQGALGLGYTF. The CDR3 DNA is TGTGCCAACGGACAGGGGGCCTTGGGGCTGGGCTACACCTTC. V is TRBV10-3 and J is TRBJ1-2, with 11 bases matching TRBD1. In germline, CDR1 is ENHRY, CDR2 SYGVKD. The V segment lost 10 bases and the J segment 8 bases; nucleotides outside the gene matches: 12. The CDR3 has 14 amino acids.

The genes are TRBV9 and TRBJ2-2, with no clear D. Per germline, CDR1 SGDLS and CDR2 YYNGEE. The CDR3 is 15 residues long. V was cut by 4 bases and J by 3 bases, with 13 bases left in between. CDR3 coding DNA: TGTGCCAGCAGCTCCTTGGGCAGCTACACCGGGGAGCTGTTTTTT. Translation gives CASSSLGSYTGELFF.

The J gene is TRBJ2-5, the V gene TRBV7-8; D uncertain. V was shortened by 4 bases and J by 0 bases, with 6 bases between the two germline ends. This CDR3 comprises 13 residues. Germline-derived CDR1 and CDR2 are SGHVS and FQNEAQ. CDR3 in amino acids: CASSSYNQETQYF. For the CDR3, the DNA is TGTGCCAGCAGCTCATACAACCAAGAGACCCAGTACTTC.

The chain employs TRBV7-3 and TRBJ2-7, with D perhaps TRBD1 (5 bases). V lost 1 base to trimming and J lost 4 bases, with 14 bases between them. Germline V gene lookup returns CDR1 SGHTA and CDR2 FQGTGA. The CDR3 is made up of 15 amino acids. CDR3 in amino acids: CASSLNPGSRYEQYF. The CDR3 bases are TGTGCCAGCAGCTTAAATCCAGGGTCGAGGTACGAGCAGTACTTC.

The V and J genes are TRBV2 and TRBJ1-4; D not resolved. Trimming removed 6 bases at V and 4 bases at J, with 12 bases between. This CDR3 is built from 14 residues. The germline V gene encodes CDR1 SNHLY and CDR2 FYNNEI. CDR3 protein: CASSQERLNEKLFF. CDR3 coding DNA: TGTGCCAGCAGCCAGGAACGCCTTAATGAAAAACTGTTTTTT. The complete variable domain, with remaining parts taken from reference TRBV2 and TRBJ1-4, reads EPEVTQTPSHQVTQMGQEVILRCVPISNHLYFYWYRQILGQKVEFLVSFYNNEISEKSEIFDDQFSVERPDGSNFTLKIRSTKLEDSAMYFCASSQERLNEKLFFGSGTQLSVL.

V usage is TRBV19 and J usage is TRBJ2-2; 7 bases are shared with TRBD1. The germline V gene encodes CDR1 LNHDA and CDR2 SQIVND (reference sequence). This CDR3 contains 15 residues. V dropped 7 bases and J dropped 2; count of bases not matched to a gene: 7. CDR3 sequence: CASTAGTVNTGELFF. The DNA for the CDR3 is TGTGCCAGTACCGCCGGGACAGTAAACACCGGGGAGCTGTTTTTT. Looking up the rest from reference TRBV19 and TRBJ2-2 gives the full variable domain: DGGITQSPKYLFRKEGQNVTLSCEQNLNHDAMYWYRQDPGQGLRLIYYSQIVNDFQKGDIAEGYSVSREKKESFPLTVTSAQKNPTAFYLCASTAGTVNTGELFFGEGSRLTVL.

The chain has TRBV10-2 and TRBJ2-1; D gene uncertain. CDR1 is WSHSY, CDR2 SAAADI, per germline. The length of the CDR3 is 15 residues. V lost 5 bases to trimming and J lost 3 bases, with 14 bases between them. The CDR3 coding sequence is TGCGCCAGCAGTCCACTGGGAACTAACTACAATGAGCAGTTCTTC. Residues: CASSPLGTNYNEQFF.

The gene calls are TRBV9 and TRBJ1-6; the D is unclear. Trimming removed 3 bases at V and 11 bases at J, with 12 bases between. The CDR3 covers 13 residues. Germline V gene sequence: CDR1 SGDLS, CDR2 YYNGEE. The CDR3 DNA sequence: TGTGCCAGCAGCGGAGAGATTCAAGCACCCCTCCACTTT. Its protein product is CASSGEIQAPLHF.

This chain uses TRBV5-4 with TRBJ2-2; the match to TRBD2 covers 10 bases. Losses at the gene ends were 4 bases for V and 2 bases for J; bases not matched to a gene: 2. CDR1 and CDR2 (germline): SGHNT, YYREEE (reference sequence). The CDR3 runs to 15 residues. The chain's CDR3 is CASSGLAVNTGELFF. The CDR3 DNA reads TGTGCCAGCAGCGGACTAGCGGTAAACACCGGGGAGCTGTTTTTT.

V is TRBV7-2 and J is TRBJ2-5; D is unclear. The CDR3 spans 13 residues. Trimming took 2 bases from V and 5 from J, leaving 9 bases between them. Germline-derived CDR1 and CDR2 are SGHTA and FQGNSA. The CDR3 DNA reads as TGTGCCAGCAGCTTATACCCAGCGGAGACCCAGTACTTC. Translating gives CASSLYPAETQYF. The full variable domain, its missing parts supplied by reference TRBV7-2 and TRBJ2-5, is GAGVSQSPSNKVTEKGKDVELRCDPISGHTALYWYRQSLGQGLEFLIYFQGNSAPDKSGLPSDRFSAERTGGSVSTLTIQRTQQEDSAVYLCASSLYPAETQYFGPGTRLLVL.

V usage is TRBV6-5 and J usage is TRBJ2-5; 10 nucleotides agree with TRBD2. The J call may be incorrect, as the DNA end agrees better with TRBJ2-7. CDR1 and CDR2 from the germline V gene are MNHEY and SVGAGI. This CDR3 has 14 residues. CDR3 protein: CASSTAGGVYEQYF. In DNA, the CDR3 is TGTGCCAGCAGTACAGCGGGGGGGGTCTACGAGCAGTACTTC.

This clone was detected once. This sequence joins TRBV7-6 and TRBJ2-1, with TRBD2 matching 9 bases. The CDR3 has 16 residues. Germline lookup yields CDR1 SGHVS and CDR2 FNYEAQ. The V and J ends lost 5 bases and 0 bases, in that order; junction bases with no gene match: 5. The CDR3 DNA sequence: TGTGCCAGCAGCCCTCTTAGCGGGGGCTCCTACAATGAGCAGTTCTTC. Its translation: CASSPLSGGSYNEQFF.

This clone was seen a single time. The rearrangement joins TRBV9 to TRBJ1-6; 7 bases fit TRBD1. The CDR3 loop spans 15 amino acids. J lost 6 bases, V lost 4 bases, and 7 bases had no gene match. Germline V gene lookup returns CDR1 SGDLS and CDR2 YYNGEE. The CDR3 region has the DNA TGTGCCAGCAGCACCGGGACAGAAGGTAATTCACCCCTCCACTTT. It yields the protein CASSTGTEGNSPLHF.

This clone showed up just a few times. CDR3 amino acids: CASSLVSSPNNSPLHF. The CDR3 nucleotides are TGTGCCAGCAGCTTAGTATCCTCTCCTAATAATTCACCCCTCCACTTT. The chain combines TRBV7-2 with TRBJ1-6, with D hard to call. V was clipped by 1 base and J by 5 bases, with 12 bases between them. The CDR3 has 16 amino acids. The germline V gene has CDR1 SGHTA and CDR2 FQGNSA.

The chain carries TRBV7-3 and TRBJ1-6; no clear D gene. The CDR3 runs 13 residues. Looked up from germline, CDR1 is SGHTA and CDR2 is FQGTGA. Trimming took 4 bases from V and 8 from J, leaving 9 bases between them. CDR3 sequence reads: CASSSDFDSPLHF. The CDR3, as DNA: TGTGCCAGCAGCTCCGACTTTGATTCACCCCTCCACTTT.

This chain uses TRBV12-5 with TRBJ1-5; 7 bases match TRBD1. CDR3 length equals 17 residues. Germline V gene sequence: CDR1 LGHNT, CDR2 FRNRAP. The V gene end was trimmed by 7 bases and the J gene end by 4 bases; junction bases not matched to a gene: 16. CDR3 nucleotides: TGTGCTAGTGACTTTCAACCCAGGGGGACAAGGAATCAGCCCCAGCATTTT. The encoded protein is CASDFQPRGTRNQPQHF.

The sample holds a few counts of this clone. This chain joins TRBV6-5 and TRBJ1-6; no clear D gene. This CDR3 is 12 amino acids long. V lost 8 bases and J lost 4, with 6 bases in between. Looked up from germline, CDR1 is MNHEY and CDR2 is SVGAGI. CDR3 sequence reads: CASGDYNSPLHF. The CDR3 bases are TGTGCCAGCGGGGATTATAATTCACCCCTCCACTTT.

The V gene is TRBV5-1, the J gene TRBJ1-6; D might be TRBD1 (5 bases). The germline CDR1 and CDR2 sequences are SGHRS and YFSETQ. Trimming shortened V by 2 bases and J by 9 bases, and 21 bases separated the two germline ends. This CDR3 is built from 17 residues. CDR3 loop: CASSLGTNRLEFSPLHF. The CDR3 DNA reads TGCGCCAGCAGCTTAGGGACCAACCGACTCGAGTTTTCACCCCTCCACTTT.

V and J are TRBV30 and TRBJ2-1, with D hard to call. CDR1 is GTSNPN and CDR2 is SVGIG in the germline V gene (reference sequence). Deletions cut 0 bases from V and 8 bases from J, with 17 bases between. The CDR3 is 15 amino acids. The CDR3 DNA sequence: TGTGCCTGGAGTGTAGGGTCGGCACCGCAGGATGAGCAGTTCTTC. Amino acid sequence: CAWSVGSAPQDEQFF.

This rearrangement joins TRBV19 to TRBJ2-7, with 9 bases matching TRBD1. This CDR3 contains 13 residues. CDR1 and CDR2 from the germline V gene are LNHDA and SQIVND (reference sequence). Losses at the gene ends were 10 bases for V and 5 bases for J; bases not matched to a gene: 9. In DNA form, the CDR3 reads TGTGCCACTAGGGGACAGGGTCAACACGAGCAGTACTTC. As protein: CATRGQGQHEQYF.

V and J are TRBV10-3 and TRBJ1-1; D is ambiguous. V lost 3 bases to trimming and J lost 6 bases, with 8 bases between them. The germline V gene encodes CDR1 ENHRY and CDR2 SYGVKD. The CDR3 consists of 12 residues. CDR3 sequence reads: CAISDLTAEAFF. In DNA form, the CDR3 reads TGTGCCATCAGTGATCTCACAGCTGAAGCTTTCTTT.

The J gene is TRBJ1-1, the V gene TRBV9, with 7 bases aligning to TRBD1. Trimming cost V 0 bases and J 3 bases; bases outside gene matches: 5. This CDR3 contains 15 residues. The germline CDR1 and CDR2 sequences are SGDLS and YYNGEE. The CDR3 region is CASSVAPGGDTEAFF. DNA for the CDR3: TGTGCCAGCAGCGTAGCCCCAGGGGGGGACACTGAAGCTTTCTTT.

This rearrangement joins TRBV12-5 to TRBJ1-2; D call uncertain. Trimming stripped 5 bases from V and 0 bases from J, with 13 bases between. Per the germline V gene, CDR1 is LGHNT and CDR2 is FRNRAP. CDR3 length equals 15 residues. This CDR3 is CASGPPSAANYGYTF. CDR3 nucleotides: TGTGCTAGTGGTCCGCCGAGCGCTGCTAACTATGGCTACACCTTC.

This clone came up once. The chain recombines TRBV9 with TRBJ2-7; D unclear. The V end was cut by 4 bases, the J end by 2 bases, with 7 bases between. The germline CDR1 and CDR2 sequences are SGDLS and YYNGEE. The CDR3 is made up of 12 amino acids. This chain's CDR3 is CASSQGTYEQYF. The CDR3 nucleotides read TGTGCCAGCAGCCAAGGTACCTACGAGCAGTACTTC.

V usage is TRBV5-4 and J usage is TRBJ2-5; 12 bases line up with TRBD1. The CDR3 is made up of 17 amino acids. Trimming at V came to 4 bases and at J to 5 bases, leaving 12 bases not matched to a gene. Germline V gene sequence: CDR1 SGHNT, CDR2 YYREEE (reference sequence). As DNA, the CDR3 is TGTGCCAGCAGCCCCCGTACGGGACAGGGGGCGGGGGAGACCCAGTACTTC. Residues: CASSPRTGQGAGETQYF.

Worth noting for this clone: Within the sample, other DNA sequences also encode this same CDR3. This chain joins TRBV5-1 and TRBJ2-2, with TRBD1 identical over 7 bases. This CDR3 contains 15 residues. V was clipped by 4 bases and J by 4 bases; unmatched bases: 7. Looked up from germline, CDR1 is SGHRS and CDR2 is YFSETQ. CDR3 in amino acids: CASSLEGAGTGELFF. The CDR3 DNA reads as TGCGCCAGCAGCCTAGAGGGGGCGGGCACCGGGGAGCTGTTTTTT.

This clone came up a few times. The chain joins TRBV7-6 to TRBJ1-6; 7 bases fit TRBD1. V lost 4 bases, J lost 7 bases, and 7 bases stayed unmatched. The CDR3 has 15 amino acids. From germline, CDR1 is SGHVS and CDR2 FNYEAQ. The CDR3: CASSSDGQVNSPLHF. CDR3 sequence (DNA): TGTGCCAGCAGCTCCGACGGACAGGTGAATTCACCCCTCCACTTT.